The 27 T cell receptor beta chains in this list originate from one sample, sequenced in a study of T cell responses to AZD1222 COVID-19 vaccine. Some clones are missing from TCRdb's copy, which holds only in-frame ones; the method was immunoSEQ multiplex PCR. The top ten clones hold approximately 3% of a sample with about 180,000 clones, roughly nine tenths of them seen once. Material: peripheral blood, obtained on day 0 of AZD1222 vaccination. Every receptor here comes from an adult in good health.

Details on this clone: The junction differs from germline at one of its ends, possibly a read error. The V and J genes are TRBV5-4 and TRBJ1-2; D is possibly TRBD1 (6 bases). CDR3 length: 16 amino acids. Germline V CDR1 and CDR2: SGHNT, YYREEE (reference sequence). CDR3 sequence (DNA): TGTGCCAGCAGCTTGGACAACAGGGATTTAATCTATGACTACACCTTC. Protein product: CASSLDNRDLIYDYTF.

V usage is TRBV10-1 and J usage is TRBJ2-7, with TRBD2 as a possible D gene (6 bases). The CDR3 loop spans 15 amino acids. Germline V gene sequence: CDR1 WNHNN, CDR2 SYGVQD (reference sequence). V shed 6 bases and J shed 3 bases, with 18 bases lying between them. The CDR3 is CASSAPGLGLYEQYF. The CDR3 region has the DNA TGCGCCAGCAGCGCGCCGGGACTGGGACTCTACGAGCAGTACTTC.

The rearrangement joins TRBV6-2 or TRBV6-3 to TRBJ2-6; 11 bases fit TRBD1. The CDR3 is 19 residues long. The trim removed 4 bases at V and 1 base at J, leaving 9 bases unmatched. The germline CDR1 and CDR2 sequences are MNHEY and SVGEGT. CDR3: CASSLWARDRGSGANVLTF. The CDR3 DNA is TGTGCCAGCAGTTTATGGGCGCGGGACAGGGGGTCTGGGGCCAACGTCCTGACTTTC.

The chain joins TRBV6-5 to TRBJ1-2; the D is unclear. The ends were cut back, 1 base at V and 4 bases at J, with 10 bases in the middle. This CDR3 has 14 amino acids. The germline V gene has CDR1 MNHEY and CDR2 SVGAGI. Here the CDR3 reads CASSYFPGSYGYTF. The CDR3 DNA sequence: TGTGCCAGCAGTTACTTCCCCGGTAGCTATGGCTACACCTTC.

This clone was recorded only once. The genes are TRBV4-1 and TRBJ2-7, with D tentatively TRBD1 (6 bases). Trimming shortened V by 1 base and J by 4 bases, and 11 bases separated the two germline ends. The CDR3 covers 14 residues. The germline gives CDR1 MGHRA, CDR2 YSYEKL. The CDR3 spells CASSQGGQLYEQYF. The DNA of the CDR3 is TGCGCCAGCAGCCAAGGAGGACAGTTATACGAGCAGTACTTC.

The chain links TRBV18 to TRBJ2-3; D is ambiguous. Trimming cost V 2 bases and J 7 bases, with 13 bases left between them. The CDR3 runs 14 residues. Germline V gene sequence: CDR1 KGHSH, CDR2 LQKENI. The CDR3 sequence: CASSPGSQPYTQYF. CDR3 DNA sequence: TGTGCCAGCTCACCAGGGTCCCAACCTTATACGCAGTATTTT.

In this sample, this clone turned up once. The rearrangement joins TRBV4-3 to TRBJ1-2; TRBD1 matches 7 bases. Germline assignment: CDR1 LGHNA and CDR2 YSLEER. The CDR3 is made up of 16 amino acids. V was pared by 2 bases and J by 8 bases, with 14 bases of the junction left unmatched. CDR3 sequence (DNA): TGCGCCAGCAGCCAACCCCCTCGGACAGGCCCGGAGGGCTACACCTTC. It is translated as CASSQPPRTGPEGYTF.

V gene TRBV18 combines with J gene TRBJ1-6; no clear D. Trimming stripped 5 bases from V and 0 bases from J, with 8 bases between. Per germline, CDR1 KGHSH and CDR2 LQKENI. The CDR3 runs to 15 residues. Here the CDR3 DNA reads TGTGCCAGCTCAGGAACAAGCTCCTATAATTCACCCCTCCACTTT. This translates into CASSGTSSYNSPLHF. Supplemented by reference TRBV18 and TRBJ1-6, the full variable domain reads NAGVMQNPRHLVRRRGQEARLRCSPMKGHSHVYWYRQLPEEGLKFMVYLQKENIIDESGMPKERFSAEFPKEGPSILRIQQVVRGDSAAYFCASSGTSSYNSPLHFGNGTRLTVT.

Comments on this clone: Other DNA sequences in the same sample also yield this CDR3. The J gene is TRBJ2-7, the V gene TRBV19, with 9 bases that match TRBD1. The V gene's germline CDR1 is LNHDA and CDR2 SQIVND (reference sequence). This CDR3 is built from 14 residues. V lost 1 base to trimming and J lost 2 bases; unmatched junction nucleotides: 0. The CDR3: CASSIGQGAYEQYF. The DNA for the CDR3 is TGTGCCAGTAGTATAGGACAGGGGGCCTACGAGCAGTACTTC.

V usage is TRBV7-2 and J usage is TRBJ2-2, with TRBD1 identical over 8 bases. Trimming removed 2 bases from V and 3 bases from J; junction bases left unmatched: 5. This CDR3 spans 16 amino acids. CDR1 and CDR2 (germline): SGHTA, FQGNSA. For the CDR3, the DNA is TGTGCCAGCAGCTTATTGCAGGGGGCGCACACCGGGGAGCTGTTTTTT. Translation: CASSLLQGAHTGELFF.

V and J are TRBV7-3 and TRBJ2-5; D is unclear. V was trimmed by 1 base and J by 2 bases, leaving 14 bases between them. Germline V gives CDR1 SGHTA, CDR2 FQGTGA. CDR3 length equals 16 residues. The CDR3 sequence: CASSLKGYGLQETQYF. The CDR3 DNA sequence: TGTGCCAGCAGCTTAAAAGGCTATGGTTTGCAAGAGACCCAGTACTTC. The variable domain in full, completed from reference TRBV7-3 and TRBJ2-5, reads GAGVSQTPSNKVTEKGKYVELRCDPISGHTALYWYRQSLGQGPEFLIYFQGTGAADDSGLPNDRFFAVRPEGSVSTLKIQRTERGDSAVYLCASSLKGYGLQETQYFGPGTRLLVL.

The chain employs TRBV6-6 and TRBJ1-6; a weak D match, TRBD1 (6 bases). Germline CDR1 is MNHNY and CDR2 is SVGAGI (reference sequence). The CDR3 is made up of 15 amino acids. Trimming shortened V by 4 bases and J by 7 bases, and 14 bases separated the two germline ends. CDR3 in amino acids: CASSLDRPWNSPLHF. CDR3 DNA: TGTGCCAGCAGTTTAGACAGGCCGTGGAATTCACCCCTCCACTTT.

This clone was picked up a small number of times. The J gene is TRBJ1-5, the V gene TRBV5-6; possible D gene TRBD1, 6 bases. Trimming stripped 5 bases from V and 3 bases from J, with 12 bases between. Germline V CDR1 and CDR2: SGHDT, YYEEEE. The CDR3 runs to 14 residues. The CDR3 DNA follows: TGTGCCAGCAGACAGGGTCACAACAATCAGCCCCAGCATTTT. Translated: CASRQGHNNQPQHF.

The CDR3 DNA reads TGTGCCAGCAGTTTAACGGGAGGGGCCCAGTACTTC. Translated: CASSLTGGAQYF. The chain carries TRBV12-3 or TRBV12-4 and TRBJ2-5, with TRBD2 identical over 8 bases. V was clipped by 2 bases and J by 9 bases; unmatched bases: 2. This CDR3 is 12 amino acids long.

The chain has TRBV24-1 and TRBJ1-1; 7 nucleotides match TRBD1. CDR1 and CDR2 (germline): KGHDR, SFDVKD. The length of the CDR3 is 13 residues. The J segment lost 7 bases and the V segment lost 3 bases, leaving 4 bases of the junction unmatched. For the CDR3, the DNA is TGTGCCACCAGTGATCAGGACAGGAGTGAAGCTTTCTTT. It is translated as CATSDQDRSEAFF.

The chain is built from TRBV9 and TRBJ1-4, with D tentatively TRBD1 (6 bases). CDR3 length: 15 amino acids. CDR1 is SGDLS and CDR2 is YYNGEE in the germline V gene. Trimming shortened V by 0 bases and J by 8 bases, and 14 bases separated the two germline ends. CDR3 protein: CASSVGARGGEKLFF. CDR3 coding DNA: TGTGCCAGCAGCGTAGGAGCCAGGGGAGGGGAAAAACTGTTTTTT.

This chain links TRBV10-3 with TRBJ2-7; D is unclear. The CDR3 runs 11 residues. Germline V gene sequence: CDR1 ENHRY, CDR2 SYGVKD. V shed 0 bases and J shed 9 bases, with 6 bases lying between them. CDR3 protein: CAISESAGQYF. CDR3 coding DNA: TGTGCCATCAGTGAGTCCGCTGGGCAGTACTTC.

The CDR3 loop reads CASSLSRGLTEAFF. The CDR3 DNA sequence: TGTGCCAGCAGTTTAAGCAGGGGGCTGACTGAAGCTTTCTTT. This chain links TRBV27 with TRBJ1-1, with TRBD1 matching over 8 bases. There are 14 residues in the CDR3. V was pared by 2 bases and J by 5 bases, with 4 bases of the junction left unmatched. Germline V gene lookup returns CDR1 MNHEY and CDR2 SMNVEV (reference sequence).

CDR3 sequence reads: CASSPGWGGGNTEAFF. DNA of the CDR3: TGTGCCAGCAGCCCCGGTTGGGGGGGAGGGAACACTGAAGCTTTCTTT. The chain recombines TRBV5-6 with TRBJ1-1; tentative D call: TRBD1 (5 bases). This CDR3 spans 16 amino acids. Germline V gene sequence: CDR1 SGHDT, CDR2 YYEEEE. With 4 bases removed from V and 1 base from J, the gap between germline ends came to 17 bases.

The chain recombines TRBV2 with TRBJ1-6, with D possibly matching TRBD1 (5 bases). From germline, CDR1 is SNHLY and CDR2 FYNNEI. The CDR3 totals 19 residues. V was trimmed by 2 bases and J by 0 bases, leaving 17 bases between them. The CDR3 DNA follows: TGTGCCAGCAGTGAACAATTCTTTAAGGGGAGCTCCTATAATTCACCCCTCCACTTT. It is translated as CASSEQFFKGSSYNSPLHF.

This chain joins TRBV18 and TRBJ1-4, with D uncertain. This CDR3 has 16 amino acids. V gave up 1 base and J gave up 3 bases, with 12 bases separating them. Germline CDR1 reads KGHSH; CDR2 reads LQKENI. The CDR3 DNA follows: TGTGCCAGCTCACCACATTCACCAGGAGCTAATGAAAAACTGTTTTTT. Translated: CASSPHSPGANEKLFF.

The J gene is TRBJ2-7, the V gene TRBV6-5; the D is unclear. CDR3 length: 14 residues. V lost 5 bases, J lost 3 bases, and 14 bases lay in between. Germline CDR1 is MNHEY and CDR2 is SVGAGI. The CDR3 DNA reads TGTGCCAGCAGTCAGCGTGAGGCAGTCTACGAGCAGTACTTC. It codes for CASSQREAVYEQYF.

The chain joins TRBV7-2 to TRBJ2-7; no clear D. CDR1 and CDR2 (germline): SGHTA, FQGNSA. With 5 bases removed from V and 7 bases from J, the gap between germline ends came to 30 bases. This CDR3 comprises 18 residues. The CDR3 loop reads CASSGSPPTWSPFSEQYF. DNA for the CDR3: TGTGCCAGCAGCGGTAGCCCCCCAACATGGAGCCCTTTTAGTGAGCAGTACTTC.

The chain links TRBV13 to TRBJ2-1, with TRBD2 identical over 12 bases. V shed 5 bases and J 0 bases; nucleotides not matched to a gene: 20. The germline gives CDR1 PRHDT, CDR2 FYEKMQ (reference sequence). CDR3 length equals 22 residues. The CDR3 region is CASSLQPPLAGGPSSSYNEQFF. CDR3 DNA: TGTGCCAGCAGCCTCCAACCCCCACTAGCGGGGGGCCCCTCGAGCTCCTACAATGAGCAGTTCTTC.

This clone has only one observation. The DNA for the CDR3 is TGTGCCAGCAGTGGGGGACCGGGGGCTTCAGAGCAGTACTTC. Translated: CASSGGPGASEQYF. The chain joins TRBV2 to TRBJ2-7; D may be TRBD1 or TRBD2 (6 bases each). Trimming cost V 4 bases and J 7 bases, with 17 bases left between them. The CDR3 runs 14 residues. Germline V CDR1 and CDR2: SNHLY, FYNNEI.

The genes are TRBV9 and TRBJ1-2; D perhaps matches TRBD1 (5 bases). The CDR3 extends over 13 amino acids. Per the germline V gene, CDR1 is SGDLS and CDR2 is YYNGEE. V dropped 5 bases and J dropped 8 bases, with 16 bases sitting between them. CDR3 sequence (DNA): TGTGCCAGCAGGGGTCAGGGTAGGTGGGGCTACACCTTC. This sequence encodes CASRGQGRWGYTF. The whole variable domain, filled in from reference TRBV9 and TRBJ1-2, reads DSGVTQTPKHLITATGQRVTLRCSPRSGDLSVYWYQQSLDQGLQFLIQYYNGEERAKGNILERFSAQQFPDLHSELNLSSLELGDSALYFCASRGQGRWGYTFGSGTRLTVV.

This sequence joins TRBV4-3 and TRBJ1-2; 10 bases fit TRBD1. V shed 0 bases and J 6 bases; nucleotides not matched to a gene: 7. The CDR3 consists of 16 residues. CDR1 and CDR2 from the germline V gene are LGHNA and YSLEER. The CDR3 region is CASSQDARDRGHGYTF. For the CDR3, the DNA is TGCGCCAGCAGCCAAGACGCACGGGACAGGGGTCATGGCTACACCTTC.